This entry features one TCR beta chain sequence. Its recognized antigen is unknown. No clone much larger than this one lies a single base away; base qualities are absent. These data come from a study of regulatory T cells in long-lasting Graves disease (TCRdb year 2021). About the study as a whole: Persistent Graves' disease was defined as persistently positive TSH receptor autoantibodies together with antithyroid drug treatment for over 5 years. Peripheral blood TCR sequencing and RNA sequencing compared persistent Graves' disease patients with newly diagnosed Graves' disease patients. A total of some 35 samples underwent TCR sequencing, from about 13 patients with persistent Graves' disease and some 20 patients with newly diagnosed Graves' disease. In the clinical cohort, patients with persistent Graves' disease had used antithyroid drugs for an average of around 10 years. The study took place in China and was registered as a clinical trial. Points the paper makes about the study in general: Compared with newly diagnosed patients, persistent Graves' disease patients had lower TCR Shannon entropy and fewer highly expanded clones, which suggests clonal expansion. The study examined only peripheral blood because the primary lesion, thyroid tissue, could not be accessed. TRBV28, TRBJ1-2 and TRBJ2-5 were preferentially used in persistent disease, while TRBV20-1 and TRBJ2-1 were favored in newly diagnosed disease. The authors acknowledged the small sample size as a limitation that may reduce accuracy. Sequencing and analysis were restricted to the TCR beta chain. Patients with persistent disease shared more public clonotypes (roughly 2,900) than newly diagnosed patients did (966).

According to the study, the label for this sample's time point signals: persistent/refractory GD, antithyroid drugs over 5 years with positive TRAb. RNA was extracted from PBMCs in TRIzol for both TCR sequencing and RNA sequencing. Graves' disease was diagnosed according to American Thyroid Association guidelines. Recruitment of patients was carried out at an endocrinology department in Xi'an, China. Each patient gave roughly 8.4 milliliters of peripheral blood, collected in an EDTA anticoagulant tube. PBMCs were isolated by Ficoll Paque Plus density gradient separation without further T cell sorting. An Agilent 2100 Bioanalyzer and agarose gel were used to check RNA quality, while a NanoDrop 2000 measured RNA concentration. The method was multiplex PCR. Reads for this sample came from an Illumina HiSeq 4000. CDR3 regions were amplified by Arm-PCR with iRepertoire HTBI primers to construct TCR beta libraries. Before sequencing, the PCR products went through gel purification. Concerning the study's data processing: Gene usage analysis of CDR3 amino acid clonotypes used the 50 to 70 TRBV and more than 13 TRBJ segments found across samples. Filtered high-quality paired reads were merged into contigs using COPE and FqMerger. BLAST was used to align contigs to IMGT TRBV, TRBD and TRBJ reference genes, with CDR3 defined following IMGT. Any clonotype with a frequency above 0.1% was counted as a highly expanded clone. Shannon entropy was used to measure repertoire diversity, and the Gini coefficient was used to measure V-J evenness. A clonotype found in more than one individual was treated as public. In-frame beta chains were kept once TCRdb had trimmed the public reads at Q25 with fastp and called clones with MiXCR. All rows with the same CDR3 protein become a single entry with the most common DNA and genes. Clone size and V and J calls follow TCRdb, not the original study. This sample comprises 300,000 to 500,000 distinct CDR3 sequences, 20% of them detected only once. The ten largest clones capture less than 25% of the sample.

V drops 2 bases and J drops 13 bases, leaving 15 bases in between. CDR1 SGHTA and CDR2 FQGNSA are derived from the germline V gene. Counted from cysteine to phenylalanine, this CDR3 has 12 amino acids. Left in the record is the CDR3 DNA by itself, 36 bases read in frame from the first base. Sequenced here: peripheral blood mononuclear cells (PBMCs), sampled when the disease was refractory, from a patient treated with antithyroid drugs. The source of this sequence is a female donor with Graves disease. The rearranged segments are TRBV7-2 and TRBJ2-7; the D call is tentative, TRBD1 or TRBD2, as each matches 5 bases. CDR3 reads: CASSLMGREIYF. The DNA sequence is given as TGTGCCAGCAGCTTAATGGGACGGGAAATTTACTTC.